Listed below are T cell receptor beta chains from one sample, sequenced in a study of Graves' ophthalmopathy and Graves' hyperthyroidism. MiXCR, run by TCRdb on the multiplex PCR reads, gives a single entry per CDR3 protein. This table has about 740,000 distinct CDR3 sequences, 35% to 50% appearing once. The sequencing input was peripheral blood. Receptors were obtained from an adult man with Graves' ophthalmopathy. Each CDR3 is given with its conserved first and last residue. The D gene is left open where the match is weak. Only part of the rows carry a size: once, few, many, or a class if the clone is expanded.

j_gene	abundance	d_gene	v_gene	CDR3nt	CDR3aa
TRBJ1-6	many	.	TRBV12-3/TRBV12-4	TGTGCCAGCATCGTAGCTGGGAATTCACCCCTCCACTTT	CASIVAGNSPLHF
TRBJ1-1	.	.	TRBV30	TGTGCCTGGAGTGTATCAAGGCTCTCGGCGACTGAAGCTTTCTTT	CAWSVSRLSATEAFF
TRBJ2-6	once	.	TRBV9	TGTGCCAGCAGCGTAGACTCGAACACTGAAGCTTTC	CASSVDSNTEAF
TRBJ2-5	.	TRBD1	TRBV19	TGTGCCAGTAGTACCGCGAGACAGGGGACCCAGTACTTC	CASSTARQGTQYF
TRBJ1-2	.	.	TRBV7-2	TGTGCCAGCAGCTTAGGTACCACGAGGACGCTCCCAGGCACCTTC	CASSLGTTRTLPGTF
TRBJ2-5	many	TRBD2	TRBV2	TGTGCCAGCCGAGTGGGCAGCGGGAGGGGTCGAGAGACCCAGTACTTC	CASRVGSGRGRETQYF
TRBJ2-7	few	.	TRBV20-1	TGCAGTGCTAGAGAAAGGGGCTACGAGCAGTACTTC	CSARERGYEQYF
TRBJ1-5	few	TRBD1	TRBV7-9	TGTGCCAGCAGTACAACGGACAGGGGGTATTATCAGCCCCAGCATTTT	CASSTTDRGYYQPQHF
TRBJ1-2	.	.	TRBV7-2	TGTGCCAGCAGCTTATTGACGTTGGAGGGGGACTATGGCTACACCTTC	CASSLLTLEGDYGYTF
TRBJ1-6	many	TRBD1	TRBV9	TGTGCCAGCACCCCGACAGGGAGCTCACCCCTCCACTTT	CASTPTGSSPLHF
TRBJ1-4	few	TRBD1	TRBV20-1	TGCAGTGCTGACCCCCGACAGGGAGAAAAACTGTTTTTT	CSADPRQGEKLFF
TRBJ2-5	many	TRBD1	TRBV7-3	TGTGCCAGCAGCCGGGGACAGCAAGAGACCCAGTACTTC	CASSRGQQETQYF
TRBJ1-5	.	.	TRBV5-6	TGTGCCAGCAGCTTTGGACAACTCAATCAGCCCCAGCATTTT	CASSFGQLNQPQHF
TRBJ2-7	.	.	TRBV7-3	TGTTCCAGCTCACAATCCCGGGACACTGAGCAGTACTTC	CSSSQSRDTEQYF
TRBJ1-1	.	.	TRBV12-3/TRBV12-4	TGTGCCAGCAGTTTGCCCGGGGGCATCGACACTGAAGCTTTCTTT	CASSLPGGIDTEAFF
TRBJ2-3	.	TRBD2	TRBV19	TGTGCCAGTAGTCCCCGCAGGGCGGGGGACACAGATACGCAGTATTTT	CASSPRRAGDTDTQYF
TRBJ2-7	many	.	TRBV16	TGTGCCAGCAGCCAATTGTCCTACGAGCAGTACTTC	CASSQLSYEQYF
TRBJ2-5	.	TRBD1	TRBV2	TGTGCCAGCAGCCGATGGACAGGGGGCGGAGAGACCCAGTACTTC	CASSRWTGGGETQYF
TRBJ2-7	.	TRBD2	TRBV7-9	TGTGCCAGCAGTGAAGCGGGAGGGTTTGAGGAGCAGTACTTC	CASSEAGGFEEQYF
TRBJ2-7	.	.	TRBV25-1	TGTGCCAGCAGGGTGGGCCTGACAGGAACCTACGAGCAGTACTTC	CASRVGLTGTYEQYF